This record concerns one T cell receptor beta chain sequence. Original processing notes: Reference gene primers were amplified, and this amplification served to estimate nucleated cell counts. Sequencing was performed with immunoSEQ multiplex PCR; in TCRdb, only in-frame clones are kept and a portion is missing. V and J calls and clone size follow that table, whereas D and trimming were derived from the DNA. Here the sample spans around 220,000 clones, roughly 80% being singletons. This CDR3 has 16 amino acids. The J segment lost 1 base and the V segment lost 5 bases, leaving 10 bases of the junction unmatched. Germline CDR1 and CDR2: SNHLY and FYNNEI. This entry belongs to a study of blood T cell repertoires in COVID-19. On the study more broadly: Samples of COVID-19 (acute and convalescent) were obtained from the United States, Italy and Spain. From T cells, B-cell-depleted T cells, or PBMCs came the material, which was cDNA or gDNA.

This receptor was taken from a woman aged 80 or over with acute or convalescent COVID-19. The chain uses TRBV2 and TRBJ1-2, with 7 bases identical to TRBD1. Sequencing was done on a sample of peripheral blood. The CDR3 coding sequence is TGTGCCAGCAGTCAACGAACCCGGGACAGTAACTATGGCTACACCTTC. Translated, it gives CASSQRTRDSNYGYTF.